The T cell receptor (beta chain) under discussion was sequenced for a study of identical twins. CDR1 is SGHAT, CDR2 FQNNGV, per germline. CDR3 length equals 12 residues. This clonotype was counted at least ten times. TCRdb re-called the 5' RACE reads through MiXCR, storing one row per CDR3 protein. The table includes around 670,000 distinct CDR3 sequences, 5.5% to 6.5% detected once. The source is a young man in good health. The sample was naive T cells sorted from blood. The chain employs TRBV11-2 and TRBJ2-7; D is perhaps TRBD2 (5 bases). As DNA, the CDR3 is TGTGCAGTCGAGGGCGCGACCTACGAGCAGTACTTC. This encodes CAVEGATYEQYF.